The source of this TCR beta chain is a study of T-cell reconstitution after alpha-beta-depleted transplantation in children listed by TCRdb under 2016. Looking at the study overall: T-cell immune reconstitution after TCRalphabeta/CD19-depleted allogeneic hematopoietic cell transplantation in children was quantitatively tracked in the study by means of TCR repertoire profiling.

Libraries were constructed by PCR. The sequencer was an Illumina HiSeq 2500. TCR libraries were prepared with molecular barcoding, using unique molecular identifiers to normalize TCRbeta repertoire quantification. In-frame beta chains were kept once TCRdb had trimmed the public reads at Q25 with fastp and called clones with MiXCR. Each entry merges the rows of one CDR3 protein and shows their most common DNA and genes. The sample table holds hundreds of thousands of distinct CDR3 sequences, of which about a sixth were seen once. The top ten constitute roughly 29% of the sample. What the treatment or condition label conveys for this sample: allogeneic hematopoietic cell transplantation with graft depleted of TCRalphabeta T cells and CD19 B cells. The children who served as transplant recipients had been given grafts of TCRalphabeta/CD19-depleted allogeneic hematopoietic cells. The germline V gene supplies CDR1 SGHDN and CDR2 FVKESK. Spanning cysteine to phenylalanine, the CDR3 consists of 18 amino acids. Solely the CDR3 DNA is kept, with 54 bases framed from the first base. V is pared back by 1 base and J by 7 bases, with 23 bases lying between the germline termini.

The research as a whole found: Over subsequent months, a decline in hyperexpanded clone frequencies was noted, and after one year, T-cell counts and TCRbeta diversity were mostly ascribed to newly produced T cells. In some patients, the high TCRbeta diversity seen at day 60 was put down to recipient T cells and intrathymic progenitors that had survived conditioning. The apparently early recovery of alphabetaT-cell counts about two months after transplant reportedly depended on only several hundred rapidly expanded clones that came from non-depleted graft cells.

A word on this clonotype: What this receptor recognizes is not known. Within one base of it there is no much larger clone, and no base qualities were kept.

This specimen was PBMCs, mostly from graft donor cells, taken 360 days after TCRalphabeta/CD19-depleted stem cell transplant. This receptor was taken from a boy under two years old who had a stem cell transplant for Wiskott-Aldrich syndrome, so the T cells may come from the graft donor. The chain links TRBV14 with TRBJ2-1; 6 matching bases give a weak D call of TRBD1. The CDR3 amino acid sequence is: CASSQVTGGWGQPNEQFF. The DNA is as follows: TGTGCCAGCAGCCAAGTCACCGGAGGTTGGGGGCAACCTAATGAGCAGTTCTTC.